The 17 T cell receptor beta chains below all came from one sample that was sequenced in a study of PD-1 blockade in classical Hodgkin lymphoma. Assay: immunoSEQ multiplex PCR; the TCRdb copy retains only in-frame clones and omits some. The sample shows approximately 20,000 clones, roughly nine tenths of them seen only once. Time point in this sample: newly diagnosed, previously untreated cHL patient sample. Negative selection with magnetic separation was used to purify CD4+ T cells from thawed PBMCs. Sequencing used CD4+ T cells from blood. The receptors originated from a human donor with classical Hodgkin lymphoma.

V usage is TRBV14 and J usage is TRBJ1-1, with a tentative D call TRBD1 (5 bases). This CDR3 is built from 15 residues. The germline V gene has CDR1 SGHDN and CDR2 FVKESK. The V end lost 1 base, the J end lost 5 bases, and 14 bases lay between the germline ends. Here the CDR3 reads CASSQARRGLTEAFF. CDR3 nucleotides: TGTGCCAGCAGCCAAGCGAGGAGGGGTTTAACTGAAGCTTTCTTT.

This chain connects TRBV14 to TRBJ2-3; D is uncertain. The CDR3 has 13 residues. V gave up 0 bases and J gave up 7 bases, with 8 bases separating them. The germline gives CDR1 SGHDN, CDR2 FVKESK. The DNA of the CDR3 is TGTGCCAGCAGCCAAGAATGGCAGCATACGCAGTATTTT. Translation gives CASSQEWQHTQYF.

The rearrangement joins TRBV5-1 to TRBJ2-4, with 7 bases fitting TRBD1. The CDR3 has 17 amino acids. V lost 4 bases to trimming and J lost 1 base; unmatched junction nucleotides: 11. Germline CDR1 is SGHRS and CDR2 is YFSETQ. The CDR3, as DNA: TGCGCCAGCAGCAAAGGGACAACACAGGGGGCCAAAAACATTCAGTACTTC. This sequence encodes CASSKGTTQGAKNIQYF.

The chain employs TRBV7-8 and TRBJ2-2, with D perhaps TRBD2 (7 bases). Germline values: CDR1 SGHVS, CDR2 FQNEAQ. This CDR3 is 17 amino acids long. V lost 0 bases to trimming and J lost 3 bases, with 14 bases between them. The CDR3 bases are TGTGCCAGCAGCTTAGCAGGGGGGAGGGTTGACACCGGGGAGCTGTTTTTT. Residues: CASSLAGGRVDTGELFF.

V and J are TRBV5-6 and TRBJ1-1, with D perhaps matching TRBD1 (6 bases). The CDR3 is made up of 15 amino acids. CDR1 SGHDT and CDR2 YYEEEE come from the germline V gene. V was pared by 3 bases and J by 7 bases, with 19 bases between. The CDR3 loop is CASSSPTGPRGEAFF. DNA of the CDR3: TGTGCCAGCAGCTCACCGACAGGCCCGCGGGGTGAAGCTTTCTTT.

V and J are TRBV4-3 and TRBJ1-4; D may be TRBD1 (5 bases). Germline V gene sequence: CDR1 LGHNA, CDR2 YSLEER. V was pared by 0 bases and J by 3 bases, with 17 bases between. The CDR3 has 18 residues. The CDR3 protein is CASSQEIQVWGSNEKLFF. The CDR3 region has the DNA TGCGCCAGCAGCCAAGAAATACAGGTTTGGGGTTCTAATGAAAAACTGTTTTTT.

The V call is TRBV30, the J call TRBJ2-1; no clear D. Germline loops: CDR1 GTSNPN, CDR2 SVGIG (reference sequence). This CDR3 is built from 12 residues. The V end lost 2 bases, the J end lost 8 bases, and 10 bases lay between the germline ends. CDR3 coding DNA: TGTGCCTGGAGTTTAGCTGGCGATGAGCAGTTCTTC. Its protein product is CAWSLAGDEQFF.

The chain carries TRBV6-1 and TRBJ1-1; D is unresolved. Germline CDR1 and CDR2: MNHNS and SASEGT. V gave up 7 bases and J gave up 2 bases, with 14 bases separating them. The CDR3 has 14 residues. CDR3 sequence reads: CASTSSGANTEAFF. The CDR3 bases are TGTGCCAGCACCTCCTCGGGAGCCAACACTGAAGCTTTCTTT.

The CDR3 nucleotides read TGCGCCAGCAGCATAGAACCTCAGGGTGACACCGGGGAGCTGTTTTTT. Translated, it gives CASSIEPQGDTGELFF. V usage is TRBV5-1 and J usage is TRBJ2-2, with a weak D call TRBD1 (5 bases). The CDR3 loop spans 16 amino acids. Germline CDR1 SGHRS, CDR2 YFSETQ. Deletions cut 4 bases from V and 3 bases from J, with 16 bases between.

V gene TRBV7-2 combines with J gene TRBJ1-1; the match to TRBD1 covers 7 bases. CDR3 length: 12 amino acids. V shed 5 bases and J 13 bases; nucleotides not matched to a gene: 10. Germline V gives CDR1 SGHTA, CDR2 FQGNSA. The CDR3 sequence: CASSRGQEWIFF. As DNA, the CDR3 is TGTGCCAGCAGCCGAGGACAGGAGTGGATTTTCTTT.

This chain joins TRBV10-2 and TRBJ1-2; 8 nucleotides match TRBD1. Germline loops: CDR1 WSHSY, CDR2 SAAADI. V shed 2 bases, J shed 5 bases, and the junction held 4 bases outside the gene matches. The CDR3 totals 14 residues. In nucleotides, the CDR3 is TGCGCCAGCAGTGAGGCAGGGGGCCAGTATGGCTACACCTTC. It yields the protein CASSEAGGQYGYTF.

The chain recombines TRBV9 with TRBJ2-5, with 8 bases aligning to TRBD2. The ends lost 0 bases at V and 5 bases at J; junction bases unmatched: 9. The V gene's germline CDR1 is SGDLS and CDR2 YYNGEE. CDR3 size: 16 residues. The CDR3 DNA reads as TGTGCCAGCAGCGTAGGCCCAGCGGGAGCTGGTGAGACCCAGTACTTC. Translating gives CASSVGPAGAGETQYF.

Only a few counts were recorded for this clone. The CDR3 loop is CASSETGNSPLHF. The CDR3, as DNA: TGTGCCAGCAGTGAAACAGGGAATTCACCCCTCCACTTT. This chain connects TRBV25-1 to TRBJ1-6, with a possible D match to TRBD1 (6 bases). The CDR3 is 13 residues long. Trimming removed 2 bases from V and 7 bases from J, with 6 bases in between. CDR1 is MGHDK and CDR2 is SYGVNS in the germline V gene.

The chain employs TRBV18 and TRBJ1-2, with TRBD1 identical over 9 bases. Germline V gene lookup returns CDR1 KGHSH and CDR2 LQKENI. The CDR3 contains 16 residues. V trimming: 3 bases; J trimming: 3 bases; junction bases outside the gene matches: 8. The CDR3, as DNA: TGTGCCAGCTCACCCCGGACAGGGGAGGAGGACTATGGCTACACCTTC. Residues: CASSPRTGEEDYGYTF.

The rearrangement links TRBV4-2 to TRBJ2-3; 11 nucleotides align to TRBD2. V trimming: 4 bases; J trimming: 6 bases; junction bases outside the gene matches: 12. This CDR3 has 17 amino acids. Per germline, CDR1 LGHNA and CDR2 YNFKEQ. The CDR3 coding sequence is TGTGCCAGCAGCCCCTACAGGGTAGCGGGGGGGCAGGATACGCAGTATTTT. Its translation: CASSPYRVAGGQDTQYF.

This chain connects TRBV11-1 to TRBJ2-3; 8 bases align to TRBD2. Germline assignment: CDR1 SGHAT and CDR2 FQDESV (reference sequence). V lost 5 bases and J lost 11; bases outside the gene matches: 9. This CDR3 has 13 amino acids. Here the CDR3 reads CASSLGTGGMQYF. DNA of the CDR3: TGTGCCAGCAGCCTTGGGACGGGGGGGATGCAGTATTTT.

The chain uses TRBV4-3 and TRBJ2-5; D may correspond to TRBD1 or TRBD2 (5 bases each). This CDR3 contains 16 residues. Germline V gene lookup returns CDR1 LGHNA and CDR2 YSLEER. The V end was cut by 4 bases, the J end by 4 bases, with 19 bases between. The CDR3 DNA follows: TGCGCCAGCAGCCGCTCCGGGACGGGCACGGGAGAGACCCAGTACTTC. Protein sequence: CASSRSGTGTGETQYF.